The 26 T cell receptor beta chains listed next were all sequenced from one sample in a study of blood T cell repertoires in COVID-19. Sequencing was performed with immunoSEQ multiplex PCR; in TCRdb, only in-frame clones are kept and a portion is missing. Altogether over 100,000 clones are present, around 84% being singletons, with the ten largest covering roughly 8.2%. Source material: peripheral blood. The receptors here all came from a woman of 80 years or more with active or convalescent COVID-19.

J is TRBJ2-1 and V is TRBV5-1; D is ambiguous. Trimming took off 1 base at V and 1 base at J, with 12 bases between the two ends. CDR1 is SGHRS and CDR2 is YFSETQ in the germline V gene. The CDR3 is 16 residues long. CDR3 nucleotides: TGCGCCAGCAGCTTGCCCCGGATAGCATCCTACAATGAGCAGTTCTTC. It is translated as CASSLPRIASYNEQFF.

The chain couples TRBV9 to TRBJ1-4; D is unresolved. With 2 bases removed from V and 8 bases from J, the gap between germline ends came to 10 bases. Germline CDR1 and CDR2: SGDLS and YYNGEE. There are 13 residues in the CDR3. CDR3 loop: CASSVSGGEKLFF. In DNA, the CDR3 is TGTGCCAGCAGCGTTAGTGGAGGCGAAAAACTGTTTTTT.

This clone was seen once. The chain recombines TRBV5-8 with TRBJ2-3, with 14 bases that match TRBD2. From germline, CDR1 is SGHTS and CDR2 YDEGEE. V was pared by 3 bases and J by 4 bases, with 4 bases of the junction left unmatched. The length of the CDR3 is 16 residues. Written as DNA, the CDR3 is TGTGCCAGCAGCTGGGGACTAGCGGGAGCCTCAGATACGCAGTATTTT. It specifies CASSWGLAGASDTQYF.

The chain carries TRBV27 and TRBJ2-1; D call uncertain. Trimming stripped 5 bases from V and 4 bases from J, with 21 bases between. This CDR3 region has 17 residues. CDR1 and CDR2 (germline): MNHEY, SMNVEV (reference sequence). The CDR3 is CASSVVSWSELYNEQFF. The CDR3 DNA follows: TGTGCCAGCAGTGTCGTTAGCTGGTCGGAGTTATACAATGAGCAGTTCTTC.

The V gene is TRBV19, the J gene TRBJ2-1; 7 bases align to TRBD2. This CDR3 comprises 13 residues. Germline V gene sequence: CDR1 LNHDA, CDR2 SQIVND (reference sequence). The ends lost 6 bases at V and 15 bases at J; junction bases unmatched: 14. The CDR3 region is CASRGPGGDSWFF. CDR3 sequence (DNA): TGTGCCAGTAGGGGGCCTGGGGGGGATTCTTGGTTCTTC.

This clone was counted once. This sequence joins TRBV11-2 and TRBJ2-7, with D possibly being TRBD1 (6 bases). The CDR3 totals 15 residues. The germline CDR1 and CDR2 sequences are SGHAT and FQNNGV. Trimming removed 4 bases at V and 0 bases at J, with 13 bases between. As DNA, the CDR3 is TGTGCCAGCAGCTACCTGGGGACACACTCCTACGAGCAGTACTTC. It encodes CASSYLGTHSYEQYF.

CDR3 coding DNA: TGTGCCAGCAGAGTTACAGCGGGCTACGAGCAGTACTTC. This gives the protein CASRVTAGYEQYF. V usage is TRBV5-8 and J usage is TRBJ2-7; weak D call: TRBD2 (6 bases). In germline, CDR1 is SGHTS, CDR2 YDEGEE. Trimming took 5 bases from V and 3 from J, leaving 12 bases between them. This CDR3 comprises 13 residues.

J is TRBJ1-1 and V is TRBV7-9; weak D call: TRBD1 (6 bases). With 3 bases removed from V and 1 base from J, the gap between germline ends came to 9 bases. The CDR3 is made up of 14 amino acids. Germline values: CDR1 SEHNR, CDR2 FQNEAQ (reference sequence). Written as DNA, the CDR3 is TGTGCCAGCAGCTTCGGACAGAAGAACACTGAAGCTTTCTTT. It specifies CASSFGQKNTEAFF.

Only one count was recorded for this clone. This chain uses TRBV7-9 with TRBJ1-1, with 8 bases fitting TRBD1. V trimming: 4 bases; J trimming: 3 bases; junction bases outside the gene matches: 4. This CDR3 region has 14 residues. Germline V lookup: CDR1 SEHNR, CDR2 FQNEAQ (reference sequence). The CDR3 loop is CASSSQGVYTEAFF. CDR3 in DNA: TGTGCCAGCAGCTCACAGGGGGTATACACTGAAGCTTTCTTT.

CDR3 region: CASRAGGPYEQYF. CDR3 nucleotide sequence: TGTGCCAGCAGGGCGGGAGGCCCCTACGAGCAGTACTTC. V and J are TRBV28 and TRBJ2-7; 8 nucleotides agree with TRBD2. Per germline, CDR1 MDHEN and CDR2 SYDVKM. V gave up 6 bases and J gave up 2 bases; unmatched junction bases: 3. This CDR3 region has 13 residues.

The V and J genes are TRBV5-1 and TRBJ2-3; 10 bases match TRBD2. Germline loops: CDR1 SGHRS, CDR2 YFSETQ. The CDR3 runs 16 residues. Trimming cost V 3 bases and J 1 base; bases outside gene matches: 5. The CDR3 protein is CASSSKAGGRTDTQYF. The CDR3 DNA follows: TGCGCCAGCAGCTCTAAAGCGGGAGGGCGCACAGATACGCAGTATTTT.

V and J are TRBV5-4 and TRBJ2-7; 9 bases fit TRBD2. The ends lost 4 bases at V and 5 bases at J; junction bases unmatched: 10. The germline V gene has CDR1 SGHNT and CDR2 YYREEE (reference sequence). This CDR3 contains 15 residues. The CDR3: CASSGALAGVDEQYF. CDR3 bases: TGTGCCAGCAGCGGGGCATTAGCGGGAGTTGACGAGCAGTACTTC.

The chain uses TRBV9 and TRBJ1-1; 8 bases match TRBD1. Germline lookup yields CDR1 SGDLS and CDR2 YYNGEE. This CDR3 has 15 residues. Trimming took 4 bases from V and 4 from J; bases not matched to a gene: 9. CDR3 protein: CASSPSGGSRTEAFF. Written as DNA, the CDR3 is TGTGCCAGCAGCCCATCAGGGGGCAGCCGCACTGAAGCTTTCTTT.

V and J are TRBV4-1 and TRBJ2-5, with TRBD2 as a possible D gene (5 bases). V gave up 5 bases and J gave up 5 bases, with 18 bases separating them. The CDR3 contains 15 residues. Germline V gene lookup returns CDR1 MGHRA and CDR2 YSYEKL. The CDR3 here is CASSFRTSGGETQYF. CDR3 bases: TGCGCCAGCAGCTTTAGAACCTCCGGCGGGGAGACCCAGTACTTC.

The chain employs TRBV2 and TRBJ2-1; 8 positions agree with TRBD1. There are 15 residues in the CDR3. The trim removed 6 bases at V and 3 bases at J, leaving 7 bases unmatched. Germline-derived CDR1 and CDR2 are SNHLY and FYNNEI. The CDR3 nucleotides read TGTGCCAGCAGCGCAGGACAGGGCCTCTACAATGAGCAGTTCTTC. This encodes CASSAGQGLYNEQFF.

V usage is TRBV6-5 and J usage is TRBJ1-1; TRBD1 is a possible D gene (5 bases). The V end lost 7 bases, the J end lost 1 base, and 13 bases lay between the germline ends. This CDR3 has 14 residues. The germline V gene encodes CDR1 MNHEY and CDR2 SVGAGI. This chain's CDR3 is CASIPTATNTEAFF. The CDR3 DNA reads TGTGCCAGCATCCCGACAGCAACGAACACTGAAGCTTTCTTT.

This clone was seen more than once but under ten times. CDR3: CASSGRTGSGANVLTF. CDR3 DNA: TGTGCCAGCAGCGGACGAACAGGGTCCGGGGCCAACGTCCTGACTTTC. The rearrangement links TRBV9 to TRBJ2-6; maybe TRBD1 (6 bases). Germline values: CDR1 SGDLS, CDR2 YYNGEE. This CDR3 region has 16 residues. Trimming cost V 3 bases and J 4 bases, with 14 bases left between them.

The genes are TRBV18 and TRBJ1-3; D ambiguous. The V and J ends lost 0 bases and 1 base respectively, with 10 bases between them. Germline V gene data show CDR1 as KGHSH and CDR2 as LQKENI. CDR3 length: 16 residues. The CDR3 sequence: CASSPPSRSSGNTIYF. As DNA, the CDR3 is TGTGCCAGCTCACCACCGTCCAGGTCGTCTGGAAACACCATATATTTT.

This clone was picked up one time. The chain employs TRBV9 and TRBJ2-7; D might be TRBD2 (5 bases). The length of the CDR3 is 14 residues. Trimming pared 2 bases from V and 3 bases from J, leaving 12 bases between. Germline assignment: CDR1 SGDLS and CDR2 YYNGEE. CDR3 in DNA: TGTGCCAGCAGCGTGGGGAGCACAGACTACGAGCAGTACTTC. Translated: CASSVGSTDYEQYF. Supplemented by reference TRBV9 and TRBJ2-7, the full variable domain reads DSGVTQTPKHLITATGQRVTLRCSPRSGDLSVYWYQQSLDQGLQFLIQYYNGEERAKGNILERFSAQQFPDLHSELNLSSLELGDSALYFCASSVGSTDYEQYFGPGTRLTVT.

This clone was detected a few times. The CDR3 reads CAISGTGGITEAFF. Written as DNA, the CDR3 is TGTGCCATCAGTGGGACAGGGGGTATCACTGAAGCTTTCTTT. The chain recombines TRBV10-3 with TRBJ1-1, with 10 bases fitting TRBD1. Losses at the gene ends were 4 bases for V and 4 bases for J; bases not matched to a gene: 3. Germline CDR1 reads ENHRY; CDR2 reads SYGVKD. The CDR3 extends over 14 amino acids.

The rearrangement links TRBV2 to TRBJ1-2; TRBD1 matches at 7 bases. This CDR3 spans 13 amino acids. V lost 7 bases, J lost 8 bases, and 10 bases stayed unmatched. Germline V lookup: CDR1 SNHLY, CDR2 FYNNEI. The CDR3 DNA reads TGTGCCAGCACATCTCGACAGGGCTTCGGCTACACCTTC. Protein product: CASTSRQGFGYTF.

This clone was counted at least ten times. This rearrangement joins TRBV28 to TRBJ1-6; D not resolved. Germline V gene lookup returns CDR1 MDHEN and CDR2 SYDVKM. The CDR3 covers 16 residues. V dropped 3 bases and J dropped 6 bases, with 15 bases sitting between them. CDR3 DNA: TGTGCCAGCAGTTTTAACCTTTTAGCCCGTAATTCACCCCTCCACTTT. It specifies CASSFNLLARNSPLHF.

The gene calls are TRBV9 and TRBJ2-1, with TRBD2 matching 7 bases. Germline V gene data show CDR1 as SGDLS and CDR2 as YYNGEE. V was pared by 0 bases and J by 7 bases, with 1 base of the junction left unmatched. The CDR3 length is 13 residues. The CDR3 protein is CASSVGTRNEQFF. In nucleotides, the CDR3 is TGTGCCAGCAGCGTAGGGACTAGGAATGAGCAGTTCTTC.

The CDR3 sequence is CASSQDSPGILVDEQFF. The CDR3 nucleotides read TGTGCCAGCAGCCAAGATAGCCCAGGGATTTTAGTTGATGAGCAGTTCTTC. The chain joins TRBV3-1 (or the pseudogene TRBV3-2) to TRBJ2-1; TRBD1 might be the D (5 bases). The germline CDR1 and CDR2 sequences are LGHDT and YNNKEL (reference sequence). Between the trimmed V and J ends, which lost 0 bases and 8 bases, there was a span of 20 bases. The CDR3 runs 17 residues.

The chain uses TRBV6-6 and TRBJ1-6, with D tentatively TRBD1 (5 bases). With 6 bases removed from V and 8 bases from J, the gap between germline ends came to 11 bases. Per the germline V gene, CDR1 is MNHNY and CDR2 is SVGAGI (reference sequence). This CDR3 has 13 amino acids. CDR3 sequence: CASRQTADSPLHF. The CDR3 region has the DNA TGTGCCAGCAGGCAGACAGCAGATTCACCCCTCCACTTT.

The CDR3 bases are TGTGCCAGCAGCCCACCTGGAGGGGTCAGCACAGATACGCAGTATTTT. Translating gives CASSPPGGVSTDTQYF. The chain carries TRBV7-8 and TRBJ2-3, with D perhaps matching TRBD2 (6 bases). The CDR3 is 16 amino acids. From germline, CDR1 is SGHVS and CDR2 FQNEAQ. The V and J ends lost 5 bases and 0 bases respectively, with 15 bases between them. Variable domain in full (rest from reference TRBV7-8 and TRBJ2-3): GAGVSQSPRYKVAKRGQDVALRCDPISGHVSLFWYQQALGQGPEFLTYFQNEAQLDKSGLPSDRFFAERPEGSVSTLKIQRTQQEDSAVYLCASSPPGGVSTDTQYFGPGTRLTVL.